The rows below give T cell receptor beta chains drawn from one sample of a study of identifying expanded T cells in peripheral blood. Here immunoSEQ multiplex PCR was the method, and the copy in TCRdb shows in-frame clones only, minus some. The table records some 100,000 clones, approximately 88% of them present only once. Sequencing input: blood. The source of these receptors is a person between 18 and 75 years old in good health. Both conserved end residues are part of each CDR3. A D gene is named only where the DNA matches it firmly. Where a row states a size, it is once, few, many or the class of an expanded clone; other rows omit it.

len: 16; abundance: NA; j_gene: TRBJ2-1; v_gene: TRBV6-6; d_gene: NA; CDR3nt: TGTGCCAGCAGTTCACCTTTCTTCGGGCAGAACAATGAGCAGTTCTTC; CDR3aa: CASSSPFFGQNNEQFF
len: 14; abundance: NA; j_gene: TRBJ2-7; v_gene: TRBV7-2; d_gene: TRBD1; CDR3nt: TGTGCCAGCAGCCCAAGGCAACAGGGGGCCAAGCAGTACTTC; CDR3aa: CASSPRQQGAKQYF
len: 13; abundance: once; j_gene: TRBJ1-1; v_gene: TRBV2; d_gene: NA; CDR3nt: TGTGCCAGCAGTTCGGCAGGGAACACTGAAGCTTTCTTT; CDR3aa: CASSSAGNTEAFF
len: 11; abundance: NA; j_gene: TRBJ1-1; v_gene: TRBV2; d_gene: NA; CDR3nt: TGTGCCAGCAGGGACATTTTTGAAGCTTTCTTT; CDR3aa: CASRDIFEAFF
len: 14; abundance: once; j_gene: TRBJ1-6; v_gene: TRBV2; d_gene: NA; CDR3nt: TGTGCCAGCACCTTGACCTTCCAGGGTTCACCCCTCCACTTT; CDR3aa: CASTLTFQGSPLHF
len: 14; abundance: NA; j_gene: TRBJ1-5; v_gene: TRBV7-7; d_gene: TRBD1; CDR3nt: TGTGCCAGCAGCCGTCTGGACAGGTTTCAGCCCCAGCATTTT; CDR3aa: CASSRLDRFQPQHF
len: 15; abundance: NA; j_gene: TRBJ1-2; v_gene: TRBV7-9; d_gene: NA; CDR3nt: TGTGCCAGCGGTTTGGGAGAAGGCTTGGGGTATGGCTACACCTTC; CDR3aa: CASGLGEGLGYGYTF
len: 16; abundance: NA; j_gene: TRBJ2-1; v_gene: TRBV6-5; d_gene: TRBD2; CDR3nt: TGTGCCAGCAGTTACAGGGGCGGGAGCTCCTACAATGAGCAGTTCTTC; CDR3aa: CASSYRGGSSYNEQFF
len: 13; abundance: NA; j_gene: TRBJ2-5; v_gene: TRBV2; d_gene: NA; CDR3nt: TGTGCCAGCAGTGTGGAGGGGTTGATGTCCCAGTACTTC; CDR3aa: CASSVEGLMSQYF
len: 15; abundance: NA; j_gene: TRBJ1-2; v_gene: TRBV30; d_gene: TRBD1; CDR3nt: TGTGCCTGGAGTGTAGGGACAGCACCAAACTATGGCTACACCTTC; CDR3aa: CAWSVGTAPNYGYTF
len: 13; abundance: NA; j_gene: TRBJ2-1; v_gene: TRBV6-6; d_gene: NA; CDR3nt: TGTGCCAGTAAAGAGAGCTCCTACAATGAGCAGTTCTTC; CDR3aa: CASKESSYNEQFF
len: 16; abundance: NA; j_gene: TRBJ2-7; v_gene: TRBV4-3; d_gene: TRBD2; CDR3nt: TGCGCCAGCAGCCAAGATCTAGCGGGAGATACCTACGAGCAGTACTTC; CDR3aa: CASSQDLAGDTYEQYF
len: 19; abundance: once; j_gene: TRBJ2-1; v_gene: TRBV11-2; d_gene: TRBD2; CDR3nt: TGTGCCAGCAGCTTATTTGGTAGCGGGAGGCCCTGGCTAGGGAATGAGCAGTTCTTC; CDR3aa: CASSLFGSGRPWLGNEQFF
len: 15; abundance: NA; j_gene: TRBJ1-5; v_gene: TRBV7-2; d_gene: NA; CDR3nt: TGTGCCAGCAGCTTAATCGGACAAAACAATCAGCCCCAGCATTTT; CDR3aa: CASSLIGQNNQPQHF
len: 15; abundance: once; j_gene: TRBJ2-7; v_gene: TRBV6-5; d_gene: TRBD1; CDR3nt: TGTGCCAGCAGGCCGGGGACAGGGGCCACCTACGAGCAGTACTTC; CDR3aa: CASRPGTGATYEQYF
len: 15; abundance: NA; j_gene: TRBJ2-6; v_gene: TRBV5-8; d_gene: NA; CDR3nt: TGTGCCAGCGGGAACGGACTCTCTGGGGCCAACGTCCTGACTTTC; CDR3aa: CASGNGLSGANVLTF
len: 16; abundance: NA; j_gene: TRBJ1-2; v_gene: TRBV27; d_gene: TRBD1; CDR3nt: TGTGCCAGCAGTCCTAAAGCGGGACAGGGAGGCTATGGCTACACCTTC; CDR3aa: CASSPKAGQGGYGYTF
len: 13; abundance: once; j_gene: TRBJ1-2; v_gene: TRBV25-1; d_gene: NA; CDR3nt: TGTGCCACACGGGGGGATACGCACTATGGCTACACCTTC; CDR3aa: CATRGDTHYGYTF
len: 12; abundance: few; j_gene: TRBJ1-2; v_gene: TRBV6-1; d_gene: NA; CDR3nt: TGTGCCAGCAGTCCCAGCGACTATGGCTACACCTTC; CDR3aa: CASSPSDYGYTF
len: 13; abundance: NA; j_gene: TRBJ1-5; v_gene: TRBV6-1; d_gene: NA; CDR3nt: TGTGCCAGGCGGGAGACAGTCAATCAGCCCCAGCATTTT; CDR3aa: CARRETVNQPQHF
len: 14; abundance: NA; j_gene: TRBJ2-7; v_gene: TRBV30; d_gene: NA; CDR3nt: TGTGCCTGGAGTGTAAGCGGATTCTCCTACGAGCAGTACTTC; CDR3aa: CAWSVSGFSYEQYF
len: 13; abundance: NA; j_gene: TRBJ1-5; v_gene: TRBV30; d_gene: NA; CDR3nt: TGTGCCTGGAGTGTAGAGGGGAATCAGCCCCAGCATTTT; CDR3aa: CAWSVEGNQPQHF
len: 15; abundance: few; j_gene: TRBJ1-1; v_gene: TRBV13; d_gene: NA; CDR3nt: TGTGCCAGCAGCCCAAAGGCCCGAGCAAACACTGAAGCTTTCTTT; CDR3aa: CASSPKARANTEAFF
len: 14; abundance: NA; j_gene: TRBJ1-3; v_gene: TRBV19; d_gene: TRBD1; CDR3nt: TGTGCCAGTAACCAGGGGGCTATGGGAAACACCATATATTTT; CDR3aa: CASNQGAMGNTIYF
len: 15; abundance: NA; j_gene: TRBJ1-2; v_gene: TRBV6-1; d_gene: NA; CDR3nt: TGTGCCAGCAGTGAATTAGGGGATCTTGGCTATGGCTACACCTTC; CDR3aa: CASSELGDLGYGYTF
len: 15; abundance: NA; j_gene: TRBJ2-7; v_gene: TRBV6-1; d_gene: NA; CDR3nt: TGTGCCAGCAGTAAAACCGGGACCAAGAGTTACGAGCAGTACTTC; CDR3aa: CASSKTGTKSYEQYF
len: 18; abundance: NA; j_gene: TRBJ2-3; v_gene: TRBV27; d_gene: TRBD1; CDR3nt: TGTGCCAGCAGTTTCCGTTCGACAGGGGGCAGGGGCACAGATACGCAGTATTTT; CDR3aa: CASSFRSTGGRGTDTQYF
len: 18; abundance: NA; j_gene: TRBJ1-1; v_gene: TRBV19; d_gene: NA; CDR3nt: TGTGCCAGTAGTAAGTACTTGCGAAGCAGGGGCAGGGACACTGAAGCTTTCTTT; CDR3aa: CASSKYLRSRGRDTEAFF
len: 17; abundance: NA; j_gene: TRBJ1-5; v_gene: TRBV4-2; d_gene: TRBD1; CDR3nt: TGTGCCAGCAGCCGAGAAACCGGGACAGATAGCAATCAGCCCCAGCATTTT; CDR3aa: CASSRETGTDSNQPQHF
len: 15; abundance: NA; j_gene: TRBJ1-6; v_gene: TRBV7-8; d_gene: TRBD1; CDR3nt: TGTGCCAGCAGCCTGGGACAGGGGATGGGTTCACCCCTCCACTTT; CDR3aa: CASSLGQGMGSPLHF
len: 15; abundance: NA; j_gene: TRBJ1-5; v_gene: TRBV27; d_gene: NA; CDR3nt: TGTGCCAGCAGTTTGGCGGGTGGCAGGGACCAGCCCCAGCATTTT; CDR3aa: CASSLAGGRDQPQHF
len: 14; abundance: NA; j_gene: TRBJ2-7; v_gene: TRBV6-5; d_gene: NA; CDR3nt: TGTGCCAGCAGTACACGGGACACCCGATACGAGCAGTACTTC; CDR3aa: CASSTRDTRYEQYF
len: 17; abundance: NA; j_gene: TRBJ1-1; v_gene: TRBV27; d_gene: TRBD1; CDR3nt: TGTGCCAGCAGTTTCGGTGCCGGGACAGGCCCCGGCACTGAAGCTTTCTTT; CDR3aa: CASSFGAGTGPGTEAFF
len: 15; abundance: few; j_gene: TRBJ1-2; v_gene: TRBV29-1; d_gene: NA; CDR3nt: TGCAGCGTTGCTGAGGGGAGTCGGGGAGACTATGGCTACACCTTC; CDR3aa: CSVAEGSRGDYGYTF
len: 11; abundance: NA; j_gene: TRBJ2-7; v_gene: TRBV2; d_gene: NA; CDR3nt: TGTGCCAGCAATGCAGGGCGTGAGCAGTACTTC; CDR3aa: CASNAGREQYF
len: 16; abundance: NA; j_gene: TRBJ1-6; v_gene: TRBV18; d_gene: NA; CDR3nt: TGTGCCAGCTCACCCGATCAGCAGGGAGGCGGTTCACCCCTCCACTTT; CDR3aa: CASSPDQQGGGSPLHF
len: 16; abundance: NA; j_gene: TRBJ1-1; v_gene: TRBV18; d_gene: TRBD1; CDR3nt: TGTGCCAGCTCACCAGGACAGGGGGCAGGAAACACTGAAGCTTTCTTT; CDR3aa: CASSPGQGAGNTEAFF
len: 18; abundance: NA; j_gene: TRBJ2-7; v_gene: TRBV7-9; d_gene: TRBD1; CDR3nt: TGTGCCAGCAGCACACCCACTCGGGAACAGGGGGTTCAATACGAGCAGTACTTC; CDR3aa: CASSTPTREQGVQYEQYF
len: 16; abundance: NA; j_gene: TRBJ2-3; v_gene: TRBV27; d_gene: NA; CDR3nt: TGTGCCAGCAGTCCGGGGGACAGTCGGGGACCAGATACGCAGTATTTT; CDR3aa: CASSPGDSRGPDTQYF
len: 14; abundance: NA; j_gene: TRBJ1-2; v_gene: TRBV5-5; d_gene: NA; CDR3nt: TGTGCCAGCAGTTCAGGCCCTGCGGGCTATGGCTACACCTTC; CDR3aa: CASSSGPAGYGYTF
len: 15; abundance: few; j_gene: TRBJ2-7; v_gene: TRBV5-1; d_gene: TRBD1; CDR3nt: TGCGCCAGCAGCCCATCCGGGACAGGCCTCTACGAGCAGTACTTC; CDR3aa: CASSPSGTGLYEQYF
len: 15; abundance: NA; j_gene: TRBJ1-2; v_gene: TRBV7-9; d_gene: TRBD1; CDR3nt: TGTGCCAGCAGCTCCTACAGGGGGACTAGCTATGGCTACACCTTC; CDR3aa: CASSSYRGTSYGYTF
len: 16; abundance: NA; j_gene: TRBJ2-2; v_gene: TRBV5-1; d_gene: TRBD2; CDR3nt: TGCGCCAGCAGCCCCGGGACTAGCGAGAACACCGGGGAGCTGTTTTTT; CDR3aa: CASSPGTSENTGELFF
len: 16; abundance: NA; j_gene: TRBJ1-5; v_gene: TRBV7-2; d_gene: NA; CDR3nt: TGTGCCAGCAGCCCCTGGGGCGGGGGATCGGATCAGCCCCAGCATTTT; CDR3aa: CASSPWGGGSDQPQHF
len: 12; abundance: once; j_gene: TRBJ2-3; v_gene: TRBV2; d_gene: NA; CDR3nt: TGTGCCACCGGGACTGTTTGGGAGACGCAGTATTTT; CDR3aa: CATGTVWETQYF
len: 16; abundance: NA; j_gene: TRBJ1-1; v_gene: TRBV30; d_gene: NA; CDR3nt: TGTGCCTGGAGTGACGCCTCGTGGGGAGAGAACACTGAAGCTTTCTTT; CDR3aa: CAWSDASWGENTEAFF
len: 16; abundance: NA; j_gene: TRBJ2-1; v_gene: TRBV4-2; d_gene: NA; CDR3nt: TGTGCCAGCAGCCAAGATATGGACGCTAGCATCAATGAGCAGTTCTTC; CDR3aa: CASSQDMDASINEQFF
len: 15; abundance: NA; j_gene: TRBJ1-3; v_gene: TRBV30; d_gene: NA; CDR3nt: TGTGCCTGGAGTGTACTTGGATCGCTTGGAAACACCATATATTTT; CDR3aa: CAWSVLGSLGNTIYF
len: 15; abundance: NA; j_gene: TRBJ2-7; v_gene: TRBV6-6; d_gene: TRBD1; CDR3nt: TGTGCCAGCAGCTTACAACTAGGGGGCCCCTACGAGCAGTACTTC; CDR3aa: CASSLQLGGPYEQYF
len: 16; abundance: once; j_gene: TRBJ1-1; v_gene: TRBV7-2; d_gene: NA; CDR3nt: TGTGCCAGCAGCTTACCCCCCGGGGCCGGGGCCAGTGAAGCTTTCTTT; CDR3aa: CASSLPPGAGASEAFF
len: 17; abundance: NA; j_gene: TRBJ1-5; v_gene: TRBV2; d_gene: NA; CDR3nt: TGTGCCAGCAGTGAAGTAGAGGGACGGTATAGCAATCAGCCCCAGCATTTT; CDR3aa: CASSEVEGRYSNQPQHF